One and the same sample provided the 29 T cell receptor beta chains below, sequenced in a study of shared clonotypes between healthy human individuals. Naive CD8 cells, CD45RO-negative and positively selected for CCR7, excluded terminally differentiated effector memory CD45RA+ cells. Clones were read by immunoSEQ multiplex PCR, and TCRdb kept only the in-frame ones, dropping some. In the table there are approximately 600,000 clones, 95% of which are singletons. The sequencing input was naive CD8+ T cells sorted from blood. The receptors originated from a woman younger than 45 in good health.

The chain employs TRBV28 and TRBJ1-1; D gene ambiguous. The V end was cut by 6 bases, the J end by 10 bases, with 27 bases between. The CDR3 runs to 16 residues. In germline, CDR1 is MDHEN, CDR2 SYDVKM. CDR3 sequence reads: CASSLPFAEKDRRAFF. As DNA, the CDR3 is TGTGCCAGCAGCCTGCCTTTTGCCGAGAAGGACCGGAGAGCTTTCTTT.

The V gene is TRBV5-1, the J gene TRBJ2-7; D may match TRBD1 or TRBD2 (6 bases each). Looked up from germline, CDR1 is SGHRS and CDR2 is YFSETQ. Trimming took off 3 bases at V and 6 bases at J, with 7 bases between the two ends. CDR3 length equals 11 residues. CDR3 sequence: CASSWGAEQYF. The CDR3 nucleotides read TGCGCCAGCAGCTGGGGGGCCGAGCAGTACTTC.

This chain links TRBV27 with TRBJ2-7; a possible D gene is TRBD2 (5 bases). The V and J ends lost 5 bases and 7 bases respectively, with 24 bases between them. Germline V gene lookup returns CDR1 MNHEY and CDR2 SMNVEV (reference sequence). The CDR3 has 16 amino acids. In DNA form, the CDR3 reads TGTGCCAGCAGTGGAATACCACTAGAACGGCTGGGGGAGCAGTACTTC. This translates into CASSGIPLERLGEQYF.

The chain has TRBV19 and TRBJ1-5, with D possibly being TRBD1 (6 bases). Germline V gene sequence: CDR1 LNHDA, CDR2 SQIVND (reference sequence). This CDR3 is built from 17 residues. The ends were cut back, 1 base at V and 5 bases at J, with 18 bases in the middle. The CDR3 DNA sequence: TGTGCCAGTAGTATAGCGATGTATAGGGGGTACGATCAGCCCCAGCATTTT. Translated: CASSIAMYRGYDQPQHF.

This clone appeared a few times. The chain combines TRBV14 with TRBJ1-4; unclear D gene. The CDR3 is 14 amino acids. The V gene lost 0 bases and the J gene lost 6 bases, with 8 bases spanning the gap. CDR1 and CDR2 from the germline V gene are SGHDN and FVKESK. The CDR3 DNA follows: TGTGCCAGCAGCCAAGATCTTTTGGATGAAAAACTGTTTTTT. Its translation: CASSQDLLDEKLFF.

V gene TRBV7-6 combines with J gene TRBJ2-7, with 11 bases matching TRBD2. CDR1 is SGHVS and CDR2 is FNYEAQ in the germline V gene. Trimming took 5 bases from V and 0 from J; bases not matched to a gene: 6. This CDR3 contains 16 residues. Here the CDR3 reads CASSPGTSGYSYEQYF. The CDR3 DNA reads TGTGCCAGCAGCCCAGGGACTAGCGGCTACTCCTACGAGCAGTACTTC.

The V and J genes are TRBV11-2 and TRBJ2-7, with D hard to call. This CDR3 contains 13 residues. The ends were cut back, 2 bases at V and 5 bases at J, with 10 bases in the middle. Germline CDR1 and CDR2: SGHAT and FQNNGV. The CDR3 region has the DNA TGTGCCAGCAGCTTAAGTGGTTTCGACGAGCAGTACTTC. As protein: CASSLSGFDEQYF.

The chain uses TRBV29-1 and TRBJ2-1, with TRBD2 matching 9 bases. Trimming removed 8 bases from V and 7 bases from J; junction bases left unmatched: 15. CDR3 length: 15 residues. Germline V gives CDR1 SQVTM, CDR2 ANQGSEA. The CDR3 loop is CSIIEAGGLGNEQFF. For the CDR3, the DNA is TGCAGCATCATAGAGGCGGGAGGGCTAGGGAATGAGCAGTTCTTC.

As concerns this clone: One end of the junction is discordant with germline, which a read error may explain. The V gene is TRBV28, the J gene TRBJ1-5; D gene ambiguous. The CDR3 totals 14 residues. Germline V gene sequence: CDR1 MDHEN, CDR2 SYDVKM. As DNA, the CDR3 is TGTGCCAGCAGTTTATACCAGGAACTTCAGGCCCAGCATTTT. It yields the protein CASSLYQELQAQHF.

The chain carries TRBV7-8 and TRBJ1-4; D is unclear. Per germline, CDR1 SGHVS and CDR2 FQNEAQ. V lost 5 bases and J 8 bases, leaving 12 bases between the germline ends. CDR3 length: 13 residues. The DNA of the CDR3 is TGTGCCAGCAGCCACCCTTTGGGGGAAAAACTGTTTTTT. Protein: CASSHPLGEKLFF.

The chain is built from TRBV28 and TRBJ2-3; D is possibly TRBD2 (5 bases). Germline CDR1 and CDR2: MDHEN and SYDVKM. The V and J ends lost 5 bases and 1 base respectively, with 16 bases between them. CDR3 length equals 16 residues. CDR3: CASSPLGGRGTDTQYF. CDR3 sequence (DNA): TGTGCCAGCAGTCCTCTAGGAGGAAGGGGCACAGATACGCAGTATTTT.

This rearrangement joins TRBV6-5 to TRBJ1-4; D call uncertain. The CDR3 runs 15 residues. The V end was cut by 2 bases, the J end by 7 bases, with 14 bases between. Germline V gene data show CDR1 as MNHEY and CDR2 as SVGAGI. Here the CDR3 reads CASSYSFRPPEKLFF. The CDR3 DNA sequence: TGTGCCAGCAGTTACAGTTTTCGTCCACCTGAAAAACTGTTTTTT.

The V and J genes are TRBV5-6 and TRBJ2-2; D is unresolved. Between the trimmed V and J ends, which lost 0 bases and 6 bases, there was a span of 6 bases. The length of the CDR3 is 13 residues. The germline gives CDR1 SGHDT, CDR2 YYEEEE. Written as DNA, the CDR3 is TGTGCCAGCAGCTTGGGTGAAGCCGGGGAGCTGTTTTTT. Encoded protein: CASSLGEAGELFF. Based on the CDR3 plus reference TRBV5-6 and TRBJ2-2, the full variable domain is DAGVTQSPTHLIKTRGQQVTLRCSPKSGHDTVSWYQQALGQGPQFIFQYYEEEERQRGNFPDRFSGHQFPNYSSELNVNALLLGDSALYLCASSLGEAGELFFGEGSRLTVL.

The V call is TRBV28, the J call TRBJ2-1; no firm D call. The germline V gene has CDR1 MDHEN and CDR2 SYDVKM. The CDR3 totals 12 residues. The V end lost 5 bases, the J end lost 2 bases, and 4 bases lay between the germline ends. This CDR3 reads CASSIPYNEQFF. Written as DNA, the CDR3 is TGTGCCAGCAGTATCCCCTACAATGAGCAGTTCTTC.

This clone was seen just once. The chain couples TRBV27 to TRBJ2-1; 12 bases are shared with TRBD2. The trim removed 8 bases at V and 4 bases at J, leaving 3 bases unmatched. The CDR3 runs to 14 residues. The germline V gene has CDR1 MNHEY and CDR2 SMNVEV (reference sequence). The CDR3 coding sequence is TGTGCCAGCGGACTAGCGGGGCATTACAATGAGCAGTTCTTC. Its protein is CASGLAGHYNEQFF.

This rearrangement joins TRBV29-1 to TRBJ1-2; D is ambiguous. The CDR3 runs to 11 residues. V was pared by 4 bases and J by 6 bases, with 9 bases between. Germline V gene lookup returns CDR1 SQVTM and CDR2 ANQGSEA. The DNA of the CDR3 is TGCAGCGTTGTCGGTGTCGATGGCTACACCTTC. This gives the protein CSVVGVDGYTF.

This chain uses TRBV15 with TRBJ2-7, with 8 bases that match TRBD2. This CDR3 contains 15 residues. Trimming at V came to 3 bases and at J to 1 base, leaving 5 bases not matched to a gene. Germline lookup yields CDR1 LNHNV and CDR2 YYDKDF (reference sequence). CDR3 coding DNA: TGTGCCACCAGCAGTGAGCGGGAGACTTCCTACGAGCAGTACTTC. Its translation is CATSSERETSYEQYF.

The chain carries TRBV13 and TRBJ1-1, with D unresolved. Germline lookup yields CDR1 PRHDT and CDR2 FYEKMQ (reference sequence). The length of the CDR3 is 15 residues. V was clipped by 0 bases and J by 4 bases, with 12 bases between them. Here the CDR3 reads CASSLGLSASTEAFF. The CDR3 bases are TGTGCCAGCAGCTTAGGTTTGTCAGCCTCCACTGAAGCTTTCTTT.

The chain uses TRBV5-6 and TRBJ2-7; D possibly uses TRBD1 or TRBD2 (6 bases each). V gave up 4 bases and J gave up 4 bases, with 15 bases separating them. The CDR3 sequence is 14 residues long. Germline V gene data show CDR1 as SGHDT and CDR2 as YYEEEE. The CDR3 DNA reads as TGTGCCAGCAGCCCGGGGGCTAGTGAGTACGAGCAGTACTTC. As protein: CASSPGASEYEQYF. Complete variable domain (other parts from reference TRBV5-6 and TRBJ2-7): DAGVTQSPTHLIKTRGQQVTLRCSPKSGHDTVSWYQQALGQGPQFIFQYYEEEERQRGNFPDRFSGHQFPNYSSELNVNALLLGDSALYLCASSPGASEYEQYFGPGTRLTVT.

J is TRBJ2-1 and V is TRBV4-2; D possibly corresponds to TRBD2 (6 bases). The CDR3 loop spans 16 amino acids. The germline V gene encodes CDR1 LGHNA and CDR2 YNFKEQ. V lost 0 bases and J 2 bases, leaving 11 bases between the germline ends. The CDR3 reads CASSQDTGVAYNEQFF. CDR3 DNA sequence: TGTGCCAGCAGCCAAGATACGGGAGTGGCCTACAATGAGCAGTTCTTC.

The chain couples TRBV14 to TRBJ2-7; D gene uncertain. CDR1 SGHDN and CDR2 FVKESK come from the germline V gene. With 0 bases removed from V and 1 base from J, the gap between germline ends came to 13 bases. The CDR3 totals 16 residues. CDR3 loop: CASSQDRAGHSYEQYF. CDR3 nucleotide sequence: TGTGCCAGCAGCCAAGATAGGGCCGGCCATTCCTACGAGCAGTACTTC.

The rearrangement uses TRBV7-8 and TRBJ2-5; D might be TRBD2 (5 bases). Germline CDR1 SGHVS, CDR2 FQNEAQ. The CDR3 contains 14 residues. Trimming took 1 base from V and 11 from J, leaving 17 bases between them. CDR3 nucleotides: TGTGCCAGCAGCTTAGTGGGAGCAGTGGGTGAGCAGTACTTC. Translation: CASSLVGAVGEQYF. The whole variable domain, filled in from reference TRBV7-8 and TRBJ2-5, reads GAGVSQSPRYKVAKRGQDVALRCDPISGHVSLFWYQQALGQGPEFLTYFQNEAQLDKSGLPSDRFFAERPEGSVSTLKIQRTQQEDSAVYLCASSLVGAVGEQYFGPGTRLLVL.

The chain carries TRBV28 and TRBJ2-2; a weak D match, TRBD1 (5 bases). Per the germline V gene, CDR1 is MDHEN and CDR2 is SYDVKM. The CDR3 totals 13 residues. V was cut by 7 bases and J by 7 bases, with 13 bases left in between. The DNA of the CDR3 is TGTGCCAGCAAGTACAGGAAGGTCGGGGAGCTGTTTTTT. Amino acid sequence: CASKYRKVGELFF.

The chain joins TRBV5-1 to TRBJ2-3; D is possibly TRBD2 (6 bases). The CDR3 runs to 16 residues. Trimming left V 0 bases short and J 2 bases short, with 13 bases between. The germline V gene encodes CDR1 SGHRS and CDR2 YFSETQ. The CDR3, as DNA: TGCGCCAGCAGCTTGGGGCGGGGAGGTTACACAGATACGCAGTATTTT. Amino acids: CASSLGRGGYTDTQYF. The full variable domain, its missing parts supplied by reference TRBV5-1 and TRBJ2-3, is KAGVTQTPRYLIKTRGQQVTLSCSPISGHRSVSWYQQTPGQGLQFLFEYFSETQRNKGNFPGRFSGRQFSNSRSEMNVSTLELGDSALYLCASSLGRGGYTDTQYFGPGTRLTVL.

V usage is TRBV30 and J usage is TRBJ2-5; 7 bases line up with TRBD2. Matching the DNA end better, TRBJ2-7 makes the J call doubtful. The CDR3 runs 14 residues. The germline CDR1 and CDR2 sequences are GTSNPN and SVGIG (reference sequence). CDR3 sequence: CAWAGALAAYEQYF. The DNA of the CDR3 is TGTGCCTGGGCCGGGGCTCTAGCGGCCTACGAGCAGTACTTC.

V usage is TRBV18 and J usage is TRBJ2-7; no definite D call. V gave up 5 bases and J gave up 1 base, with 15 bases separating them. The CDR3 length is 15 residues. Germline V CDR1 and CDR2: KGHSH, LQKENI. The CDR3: CASSTEDRWSYEQYF. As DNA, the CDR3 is TGTGCCAGCTCAACCGAGGACCGGTGGTCCTACGAGCAGTACTTC.

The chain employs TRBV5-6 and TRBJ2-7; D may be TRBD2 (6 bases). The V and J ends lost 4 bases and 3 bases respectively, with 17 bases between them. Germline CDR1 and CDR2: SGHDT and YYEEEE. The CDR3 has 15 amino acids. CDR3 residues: CASSLIARRVYEQYF. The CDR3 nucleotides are TGTGCCAGCAGCCTGATAGCGAGGAGGGTCTACGAGCAGTACTTC.

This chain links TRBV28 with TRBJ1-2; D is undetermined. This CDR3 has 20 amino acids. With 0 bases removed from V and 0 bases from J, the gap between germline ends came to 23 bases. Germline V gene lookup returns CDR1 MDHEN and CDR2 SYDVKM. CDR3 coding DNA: TGTGCCAGCAGTTTATGGCCGTTCTCCGAAGCTGGAAAATCTAACTATGGCTACACCTTC. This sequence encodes CASSLWPFSEAGKSNYGYTF.

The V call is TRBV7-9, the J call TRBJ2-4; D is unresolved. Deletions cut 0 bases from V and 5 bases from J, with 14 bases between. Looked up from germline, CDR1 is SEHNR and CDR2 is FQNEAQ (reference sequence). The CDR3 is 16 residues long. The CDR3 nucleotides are TGTGCCAGCAGCTTAGCTGATGAGACGCTGGAAAACATTCAGTACTTC. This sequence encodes CASSLADETLENIQYF.